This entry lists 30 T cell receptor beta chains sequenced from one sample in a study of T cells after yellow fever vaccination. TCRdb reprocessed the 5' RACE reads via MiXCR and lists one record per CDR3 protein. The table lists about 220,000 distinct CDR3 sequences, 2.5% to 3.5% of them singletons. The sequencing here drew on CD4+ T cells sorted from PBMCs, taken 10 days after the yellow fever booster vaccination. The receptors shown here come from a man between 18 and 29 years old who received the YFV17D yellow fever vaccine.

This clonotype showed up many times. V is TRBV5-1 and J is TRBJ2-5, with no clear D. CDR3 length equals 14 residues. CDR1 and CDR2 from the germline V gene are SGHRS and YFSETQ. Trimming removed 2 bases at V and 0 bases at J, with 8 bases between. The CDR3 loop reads CASSFQGYQETQYF. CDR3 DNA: TGCGCCAGCAGCTTTCAAGGGTACCAAGAGACCCAGTACTTC. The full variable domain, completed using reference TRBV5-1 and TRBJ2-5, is KAGVTQTPRYLIKTRGQQVTLSCSPISGHRSVSWYQQTPGQGLQFLFEYFSETQRNKGNFPGRFSGRQFSNSRSEMNVSTLELGDSALYLCASSFQGYQETQYFGPGTRLLVL.

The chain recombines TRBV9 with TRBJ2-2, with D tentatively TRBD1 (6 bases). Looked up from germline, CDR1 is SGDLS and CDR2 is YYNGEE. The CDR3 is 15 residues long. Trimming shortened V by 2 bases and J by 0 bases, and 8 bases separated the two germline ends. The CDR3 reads CASSVGHTNTGELFF. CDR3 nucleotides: TGTGCCAGCAGCGTGGGACACACGAACACCGGGGAGCTGTTTTTT.

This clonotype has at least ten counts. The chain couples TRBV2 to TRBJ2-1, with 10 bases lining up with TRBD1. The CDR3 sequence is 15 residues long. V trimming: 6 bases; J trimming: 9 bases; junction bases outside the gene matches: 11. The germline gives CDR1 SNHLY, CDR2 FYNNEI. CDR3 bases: TGTGCCAGCAGCCTAACCGGGACAGGGGAGACTGAGCAGTTCTTC. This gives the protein CASSLTGTGETEQFF.

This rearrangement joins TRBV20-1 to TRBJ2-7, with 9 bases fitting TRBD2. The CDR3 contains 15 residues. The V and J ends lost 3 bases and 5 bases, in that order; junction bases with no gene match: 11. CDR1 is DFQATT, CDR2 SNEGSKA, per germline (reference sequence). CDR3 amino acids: CSASGRRGGPHEQYF. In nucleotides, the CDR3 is TGCAGTGCTAGTGGTCGGCGGGGGGGCCCCCACGAGCAGTACTTC.

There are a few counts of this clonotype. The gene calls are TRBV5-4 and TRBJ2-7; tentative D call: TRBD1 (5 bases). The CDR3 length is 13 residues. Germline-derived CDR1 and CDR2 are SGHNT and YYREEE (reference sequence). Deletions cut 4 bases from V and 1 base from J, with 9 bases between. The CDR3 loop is CASSAKGSYEQYV. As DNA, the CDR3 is TGTGCCAGCAGCGCCAAGGGGTCCTACGAGCAGTACGTC.

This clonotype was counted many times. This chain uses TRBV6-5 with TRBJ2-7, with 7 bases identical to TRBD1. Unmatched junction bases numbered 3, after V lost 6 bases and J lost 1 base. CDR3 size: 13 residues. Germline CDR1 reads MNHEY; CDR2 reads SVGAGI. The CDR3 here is CASSPDRSYEQYV. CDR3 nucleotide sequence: TGTGCCAGCAGCCCGGACAGGTCCTACGAGCAGTACGTC.

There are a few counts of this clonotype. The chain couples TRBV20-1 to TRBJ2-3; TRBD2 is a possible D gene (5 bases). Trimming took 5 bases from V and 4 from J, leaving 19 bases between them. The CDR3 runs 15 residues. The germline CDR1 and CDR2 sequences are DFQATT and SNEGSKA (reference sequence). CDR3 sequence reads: CSAPDYRALADTQYF. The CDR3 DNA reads TGCAGTGCTCCCGACTACCGAGCACTCGCAGATACGCAGTATTTT.

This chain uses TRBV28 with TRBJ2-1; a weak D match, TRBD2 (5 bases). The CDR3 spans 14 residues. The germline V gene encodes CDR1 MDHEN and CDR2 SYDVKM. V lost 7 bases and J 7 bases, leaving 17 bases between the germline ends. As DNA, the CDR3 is TGTGCCAGCACCCCCTGGAGCGGACTTAATGAGCAGTTCTTC. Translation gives CASTPWSGLNEQFF.

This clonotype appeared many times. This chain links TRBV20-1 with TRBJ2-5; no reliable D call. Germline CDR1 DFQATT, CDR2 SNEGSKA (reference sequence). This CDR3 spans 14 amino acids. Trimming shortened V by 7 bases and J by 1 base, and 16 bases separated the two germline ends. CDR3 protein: CSVPARTLQETQYF. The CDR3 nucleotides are TGCAGTGTACCAGCCCGGACCCTCCAAGAGACCCAGTACTTC.

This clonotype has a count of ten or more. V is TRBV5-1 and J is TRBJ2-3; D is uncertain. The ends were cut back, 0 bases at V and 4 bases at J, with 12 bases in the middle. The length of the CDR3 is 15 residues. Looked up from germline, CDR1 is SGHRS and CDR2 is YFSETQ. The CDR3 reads CASSLEQAPPDTQYF. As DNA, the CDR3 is TGCGCCAGCAGCTTGGAGCAGGCGCCCCCAGATACGCAGTATTTT.

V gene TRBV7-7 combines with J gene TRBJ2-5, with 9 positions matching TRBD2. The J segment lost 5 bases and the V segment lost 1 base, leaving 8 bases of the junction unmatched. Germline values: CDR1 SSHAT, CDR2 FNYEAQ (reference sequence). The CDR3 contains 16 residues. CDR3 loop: CASSLDLAGGGETQYF. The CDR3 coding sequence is TGTGCCAGCAGCTTAGATCTGGCGGGGGGGGGCGAGACCCAGTACTTC.

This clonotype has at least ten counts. The CDR3 DNA sequence: TGCGCCAGCAGCAGGAGGGGGTACTCCTATAATTCACCCCTCCACTTT. Protein product: CASSRRGYSYNSPLHF. The V gene is TRBV5-1, the J gene TRBJ1-6; the D gene is possibly TRBD1 (6 bases). The V end lost 4 bases, the J end lost 0 bases, and 11 bases lay between the germline ends. The CDR3 covers 16 residues. Germline CDR1 reads SGHRS; CDR2 reads YFSETQ.

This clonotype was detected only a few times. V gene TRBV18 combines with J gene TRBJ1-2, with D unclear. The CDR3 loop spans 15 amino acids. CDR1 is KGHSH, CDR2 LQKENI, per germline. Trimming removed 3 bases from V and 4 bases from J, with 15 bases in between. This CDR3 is CASSPGPSQFYGYTF. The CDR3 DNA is TGTGCCAGCTCACCCGGTCCATCCCAATTCTATGGCTACACCTTC.

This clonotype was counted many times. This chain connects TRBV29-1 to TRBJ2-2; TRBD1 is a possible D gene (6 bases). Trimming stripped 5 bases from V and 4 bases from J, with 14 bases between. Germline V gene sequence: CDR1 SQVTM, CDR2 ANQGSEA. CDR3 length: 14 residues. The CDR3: CSVRSQGSTGELFF. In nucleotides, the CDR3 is TGCAGCGTTCGGTCCCAGGGGAGCACCGGGGAGCTGTTTTTT.

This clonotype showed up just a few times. CDR3 loop: CASNNYEQYF. The CDR3 DNA reads TGTGCCAGCAACAACTACGAGCAGTACTTC. The chain recombines TRBV11-2 with TRBJ2-7; no definite D call. This CDR3 region has 10 residues. Per germline, CDR1 SGHAT and CDR2 FQNNGV. V was clipped by 7 bases and J by 3 bases, with 4 bases between them.

CDR3 loop: CASSARTSYNEQFF. The CDR3 coding sequence is TGTGCCAGCAGCGCTAGGACCTCCTACAATGAGCAGTTCTTC. The J gene is TRBJ2-1, the V gene TRBV7-2; D not certain. The CDR3 covers 14 residues. The ends were cut back, 5 bases at V and 0 bases at J, with 8 bases in the middle. CDR1 is SGHTA, CDR2 FQGNSA, per germline.

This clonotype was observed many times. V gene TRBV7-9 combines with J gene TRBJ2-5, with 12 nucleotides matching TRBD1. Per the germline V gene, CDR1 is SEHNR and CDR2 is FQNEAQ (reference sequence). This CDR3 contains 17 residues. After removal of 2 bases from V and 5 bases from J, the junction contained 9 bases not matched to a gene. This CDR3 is CASSLIGDRGQAETQYF. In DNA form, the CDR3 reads TGTGCCAGCAGCTTAATTGGGGACAGGGGGCAGGCGGAGACCCAGTACTTC.

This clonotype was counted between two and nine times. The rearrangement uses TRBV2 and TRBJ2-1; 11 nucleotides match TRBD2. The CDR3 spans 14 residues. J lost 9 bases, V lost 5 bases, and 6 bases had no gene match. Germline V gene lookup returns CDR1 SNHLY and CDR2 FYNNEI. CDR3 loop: CASSYLAGGVEQFF. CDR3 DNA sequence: TGTGCCAGCAGTTACTTAGCGGGGGGGGTTGAGCAGTTCTTC.

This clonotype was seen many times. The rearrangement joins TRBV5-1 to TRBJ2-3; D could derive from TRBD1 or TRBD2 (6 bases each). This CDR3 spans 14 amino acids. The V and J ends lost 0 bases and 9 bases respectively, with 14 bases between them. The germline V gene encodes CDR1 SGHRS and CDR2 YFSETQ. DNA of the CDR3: TGCGCCAGCAGCTTGGGACAGGACCGGGGGACGCAGTATTTT. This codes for CASSLGQDRGTQYF.

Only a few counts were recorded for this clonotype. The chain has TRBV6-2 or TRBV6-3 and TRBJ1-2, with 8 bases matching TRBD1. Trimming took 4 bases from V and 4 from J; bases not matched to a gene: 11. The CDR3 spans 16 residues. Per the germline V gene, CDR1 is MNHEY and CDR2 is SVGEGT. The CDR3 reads CASSSGQALFAYGYTF. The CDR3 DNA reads TGTGCCAGCAGTTCGGGACAGGCACTTTTCGCCTATGGCTACACCTTC.

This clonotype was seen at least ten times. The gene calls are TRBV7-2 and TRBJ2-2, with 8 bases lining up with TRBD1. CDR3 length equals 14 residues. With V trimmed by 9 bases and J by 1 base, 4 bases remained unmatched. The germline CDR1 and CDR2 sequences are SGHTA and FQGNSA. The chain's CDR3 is CARLGTGNTGELFF. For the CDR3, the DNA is TGTGCCAGGCTTGGGACAGGGAACACCGGGGAGCTGTTTTTT.

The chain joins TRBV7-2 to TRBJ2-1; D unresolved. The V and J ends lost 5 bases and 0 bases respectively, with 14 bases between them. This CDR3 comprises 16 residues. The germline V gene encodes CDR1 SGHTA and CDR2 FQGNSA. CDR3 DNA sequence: TGTGCCAGCAGCCCAGTACGGCGGAGCTCCTACAATGAGCAGTTCTTC. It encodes CASSPVRRSSYNEQFF.

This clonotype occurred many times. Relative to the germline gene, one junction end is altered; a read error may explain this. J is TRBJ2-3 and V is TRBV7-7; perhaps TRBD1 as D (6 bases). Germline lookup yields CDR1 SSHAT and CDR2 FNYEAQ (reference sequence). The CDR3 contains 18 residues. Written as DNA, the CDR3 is TGTGCTAGCAGCTTAGAGGGTATTGGCAGGGGAGGCACAGATACGCAGTATTTT. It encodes CASSLEGIGRGGTDTQYF.

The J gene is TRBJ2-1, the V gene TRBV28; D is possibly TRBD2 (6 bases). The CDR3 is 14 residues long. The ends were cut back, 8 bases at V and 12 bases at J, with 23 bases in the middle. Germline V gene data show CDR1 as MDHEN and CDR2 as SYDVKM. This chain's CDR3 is CASGYSTSTLGQFF. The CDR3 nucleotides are TGTGCCAGCGGTTACTCCACTAGCACCCTGGGGCAGTTCTTC.

The CDR3 spells CASSSRQGTEAFF. In nucleotides, the CDR3 is TGTGCCAGCAGCTCCCGACAGGGGACTGAAGCTTTCTTT. The chain links TRBV7-3 to TRBJ1-1; 8 bases map to TRBD1. V shed 4 bases, J shed 5 bases, and the junction held 3 bases outside the gene matches. The CDR3 is 13 residues long. Germline CDR1 is SGHTA and CDR2 is FQGTGA. The full variable domain, with the rest looked up from reference TRBV7-3 and TRBJ1-1, is GAGVSQTPSNKVTEKGKYVELRCDPISGHTALYWYRQSLGQGPEFLIYFQGTGAADDSGLPNDRFFAVRPEGSVSTLKIQRTERGDSAVYLCASSSRQGTEAFFGQGTRLTVV.

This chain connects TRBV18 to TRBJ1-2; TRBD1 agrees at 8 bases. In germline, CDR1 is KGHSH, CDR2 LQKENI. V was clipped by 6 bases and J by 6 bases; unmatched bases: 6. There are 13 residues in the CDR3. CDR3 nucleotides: TGTGCCAGCTCGCCCAGGGGGCGCGATGGCTACACCTTC. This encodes CASSPRGRDGYTF.

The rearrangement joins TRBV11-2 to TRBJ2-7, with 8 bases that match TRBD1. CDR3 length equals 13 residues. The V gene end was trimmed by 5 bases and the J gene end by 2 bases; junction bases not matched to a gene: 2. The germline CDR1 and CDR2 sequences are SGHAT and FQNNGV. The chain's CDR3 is CASSADRAYEQYF. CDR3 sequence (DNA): TGTGCCAGCAGCGCGGACAGGGCCTACGAGCAGTACTTC.

Written as DNA, the CDR3 is TGCAGTGCTTCCGAGACTAGCGGGGGTGAGAAGCAGTACGTC. Encoded protein: CSASETSGGEKQYV. V gene TRBV20-1 combines with J gene TRBJ2-7, with 12 positions matching TRBD2. The CDR3 runs to 14 residues. J gave up 8 bases and V 5 bases, and 10 bases lay outside the gene matches. Germline V CDR1 and CDR2: DFQATT, SNEGSKA (reference sequence).

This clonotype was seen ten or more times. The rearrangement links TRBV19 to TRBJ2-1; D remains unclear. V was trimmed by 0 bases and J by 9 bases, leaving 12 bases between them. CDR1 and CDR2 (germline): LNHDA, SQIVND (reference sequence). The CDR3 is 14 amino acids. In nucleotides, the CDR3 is TGTGCCAGTAGTATAGATCGGTGGTCGGCTGAGCAGTTCTTC. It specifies CASSIDRWSAEQFF.

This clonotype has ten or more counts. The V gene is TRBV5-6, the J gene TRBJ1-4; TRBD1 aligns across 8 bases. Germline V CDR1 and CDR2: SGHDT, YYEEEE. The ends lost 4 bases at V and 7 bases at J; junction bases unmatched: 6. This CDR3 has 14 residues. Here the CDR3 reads CASSPTGGSEKLFF. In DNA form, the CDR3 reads TGTGCCAGCAGCCCAACAGGGGGAAGTGAAAAACTGTTTTTT.